These 11 T cell receptor beta chains share one sample of origin, sequenced in a study of cytomegalovirus exposure and HLA in healthy donors. The PCR used 60 Vbeta and 13 Jbeta primers. Using immunoSEQ multiplex PCR, the repertoire was profiled, and TCRdb retains in-frame clones only, with some absent. In the table there are approximately 220,000 clones, roughly 80% of which are singletons. Input material: PBMCs. The receptor source for this set is a man between 40 and 49 years old in good health and CMV-seronegative.

The chain joins TRBV11-2 to TRBJ2-7; TRBD2 matches 9 bases. With V trimmed by 6 bases and J by 4 bases, 10 bases remained unmatched. The CDR3 has 15 residues. Germline V lookup: CDR1 SGHAT, CDR2 FQNNGV. The CDR3 spells CASSSSTGLAYEQYF. For the CDR3, the DNA is TGTGCCAGCAGTTCCTCCACGGGACTAGCATACGAGCAGTACTTC. The entire variable domain, with the rest obtained from reference TRBV11-2 and TRBJ2-7, is as follows: EAGVAQSPRYKIIEKRQSVAFWCNPISGHATLYWYQQILGQGPKLLIQFQNNGVVDDSQLPKDRFSAERLKGVDSTLKIQPAKLEDSAVYLCASSSSTGLAYEQYFGPGTRLTVT.

V is TRBV13 and J is TRBJ2-7; no clear D gene. Between the trimmed V and J ends, which lost 4 bases and 7 bases, there was a span of 8 bases. This CDR3 contains 11 residues. Germline lookup yields CDR1 PRHDT and CDR2 FYEKMQ (reference sequence). CDR3 sequence: CASSSGLEQYF. CDR3 DNA sequence: TGTGCCAGCAGCTCCGGTTTAGAGCAGTACTTC.

This clone was observed a handful of times. The chain uses TRBV15 and TRBJ1-4, with a tentative D call TRBD1 (5 bases). CDR1 and CDR2 from the germline V gene are LNHNV and YYDKDF (reference sequence). The CDR3 runs 15 residues. The ends were cut back, 0 bases at V and 5 bases at J, with 10 bases in the middle. This chain's CDR3 is CATSRDPPGNEKLFF. CDR3 nucleotide sequence: TGTGCCACCAGCAGAGACCCCCCAGGGAATGAAAAACTGTTTTTT.

The chain combines TRBV13 with TRBJ1-1; D is perhaps TRBD1 (6 bases). The V end lost 4 bases, the J end lost 2 bases, and 14 bases lay between the germline ends. Germline CDR1 reads PRHDT; CDR2 reads FYEKMQ (reference sequence). The CDR3 contains 15 residues. CDR3 DNA: TGTGCCAGCAGCTACCGACAGGCCGACAACACTGAAGCTTTCTTT. Its translation: CASSYRQADNTEAFF. The full variable domain, rest sourced from reference TRBV13 and TRBJ1-1, is AAGVIQSPRHLIKEKRETATLKCYPIPRHDTVYWYQQGPGQDPQFLISFYEKMQSDKGSIPDRFSAQQFSDYHSELNMSSLELGDSALYFCASSYRQADNTEAFFGQGTRLTVV.

This clone was found a few times. The V call is TRBV27, the J call TRBJ1-1, with 11 bases aligning to TRBD1. This CDR3 is built from 14 residues. Per the germline V gene, CDR1 is MNHEY and CDR2 is SMNVEV (reference sequence). V lost 4 bases to trimming and J lost 7 bases; unmatched junction nucleotides: 5. CDR3 DNA sequence: TGTGCCAGCAGTTGGGACAGGGGGACCTATGAAGCTTTCTTT. This translates into CASSWDRGTYEAFF.

This clone was seen once. This chain links TRBV7-9 with TRBJ1-1; the match to TRBD1 covers 9 bases. CDR3 size: 16 residues. V trimming: 5 bases; J trimming: 4 bases; junction bases outside the gene matches: 11. CDR1 is SEHNR, CDR2 FQNEAQ, per germline (reference sequence). As DNA, the CDR3 is TGTGCCAGCAGCAAGACCCGGGACAGGGTTGGCACTGAAGCTTTCTTT. Residues: CASSKTRDRVGTEAFF.

The chain couples TRBV19 to TRBJ1-1; the D is unclear. The ends were cut back, 1 base at V and 1 base at J, with 4 bases in the middle. Germline CDR1 reads LNHDA; CDR2 reads SQIVND (reference sequence). The CDR3 has 13 amino acids. The CDR3 loop is CASSIAKNTEAFF. The CDR3 DNA sequence: TGTGCCAGTAGTATAGCAAAGAACACTGAAGCTTTCTTT.

The chain joins TRBV6-5 to TRBJ2-5, with 8 nucleotides matching TRBD1. The J call is doubtful: the DNA matches TRBJ2-7 better. The CDR3 contains 13 residues. The germline V gene encodes CDR1 MNHEY and CDR2 SVGAGI. The CDR3 DNA is TGTGCCAGTCAGGAGACAGGGGTGGACGAGCAGTACTTC. Translating gives CASQETGVDEQYF.

The CDR3 sequence is CASSQTQGAFSDTGELFF. CDR3 DNA sequence: TGCGCCAGCAGCCAAACCCAGGGGGCTTTTTCGGACACCGGGGAGCTGTTTTTT. The chain combines TRBV4-3 with TRBJ2-2, with TRBD1 identical over 8 bases. The CDR3 is 18 amino acids. In germline, CDR1 is LGHNA, CDR2 YSLEER. J lost 3 bases, V lost 2 bases, and 11 bases had no gene match.

The V call is TRBV6-5, the J call TRBJ1-1; TRBD1 matches 7 bases. Germline V lookup: CDR1 MNHEY, CDR2 SVGAGI. J was trimmed by 5 bases and V by 3 bases; bases with no gene match: 9. The CDR3 extends over 15 amino acids. The CDR3 DNA sequence: TGTGCCAGCAGTTATTCCCCAGGGGGTTGGACTGAAGCTTTCTTT. Protein: CASSYSPGGWTEAFF.

This clone was seen just once. The genes are TRBV5-1 and TRBJ2-5, with D possibly matching TRBD1 (5 bases). CDR3 size: 15 residues. Germline lookup yields CDR1 SGHRS and CDR2 YFSETQ. Trimming cost V 0 bases and J 1 base, with 10 bases left between them. The CDR3 reads CASSLAQGPQETQYF. The CDR3 DNA reads TGCGCCAGCAGCTTGGCCCAGGGTCCCCAAGAGACCCAGTACTTC.